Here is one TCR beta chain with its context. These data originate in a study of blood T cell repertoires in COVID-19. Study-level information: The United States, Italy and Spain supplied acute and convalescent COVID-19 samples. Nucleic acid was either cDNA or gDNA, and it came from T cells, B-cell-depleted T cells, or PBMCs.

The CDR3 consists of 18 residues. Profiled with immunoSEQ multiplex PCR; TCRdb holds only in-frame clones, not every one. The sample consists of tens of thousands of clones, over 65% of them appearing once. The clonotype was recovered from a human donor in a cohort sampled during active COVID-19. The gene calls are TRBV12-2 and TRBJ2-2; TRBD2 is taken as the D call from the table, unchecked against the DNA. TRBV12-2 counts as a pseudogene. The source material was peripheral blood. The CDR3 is CASRLAETSGSGTGELFF. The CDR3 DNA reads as TGTGCAAGTCGCTTAGCCGAAACTAGCGGGAGTGGCACCGGGGAGCTGTTTTTT.